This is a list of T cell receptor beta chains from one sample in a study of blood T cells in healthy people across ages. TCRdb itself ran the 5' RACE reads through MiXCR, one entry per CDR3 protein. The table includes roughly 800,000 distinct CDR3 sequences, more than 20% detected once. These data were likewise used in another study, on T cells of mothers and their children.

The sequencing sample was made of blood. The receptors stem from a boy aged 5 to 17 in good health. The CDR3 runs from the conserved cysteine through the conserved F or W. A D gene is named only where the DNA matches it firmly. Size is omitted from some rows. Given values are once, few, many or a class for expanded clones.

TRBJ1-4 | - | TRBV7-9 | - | CASSGRGSGTATNEKLFF | TGTGCCAGCAGCGGACGGGGGTCAGGGACCGCAACTAATGAAAAACTGTTTTTT
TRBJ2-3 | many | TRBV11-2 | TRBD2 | CASSLEGLAGGTDTQYF | TGTGCCAGCAGCTTAGAGGGGCTAGCGGGGGGCACAGATACGCAGTATTTT
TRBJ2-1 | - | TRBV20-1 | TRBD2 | CSARWTSGRGTSYNEQFF | TGCAGTGCTAGGTGGACTAGCGGGAGAGGGACCTCCTACAATGAGCAGTTCTTC
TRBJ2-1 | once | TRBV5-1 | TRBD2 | CASSSLAGTSNEQFF | TGCGCCAGCAGCTCACTAGCGGGAACCTCCAATGAGCAGTTCTTC
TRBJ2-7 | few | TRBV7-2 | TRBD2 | CASSLDSSGRLYEQYF | TGTGCCAGCAGCTTAGATTCGAGCGGGAGGCTATACGAGCAGTACTTC
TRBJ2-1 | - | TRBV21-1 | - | CASSKARRGYEQFF | TGTGCCAGCAGCAAAGCGCGCAGAGGATATGAGCAGTTCTTC
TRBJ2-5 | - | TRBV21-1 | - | CASRPETQYF | TGTGCCAGCCGGCCCGAGACCCAGTACTTC
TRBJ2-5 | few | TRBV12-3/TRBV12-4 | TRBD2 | CASRGTSGLETQYF | TGTGCCAGCAGAGGGACTAGCGGCTTGGAGACCCAGTACTTC
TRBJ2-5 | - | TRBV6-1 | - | CASSESTGREETQYF | TGTGCCAGCAGTGAATCAACAGGGAGGGAAGAGACCCAGTACTTC
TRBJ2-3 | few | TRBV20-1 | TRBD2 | CSALLAGAADTQYF | TGCAGTGCCTTACTAGCGGGAGCGGCAGATACGCAGTATTTT
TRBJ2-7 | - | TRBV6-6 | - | CASRPLIPGSWDEQYF | TGTGCCAGCAGACCCCTAATCCCAGGGAGCTGGGACGAGCAGTACTTC
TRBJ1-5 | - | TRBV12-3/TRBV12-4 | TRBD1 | CASSRDSLNQPQHF | TGTGCCAGTTCACGGGACAGCCTCAATCAGCCCCAGCATTTT
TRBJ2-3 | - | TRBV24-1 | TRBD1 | CATSDLRTGGTDTQYF | TGTGCCACCAGTGATTTGCGTACAGGGGGCACAGATACGCAGTATTTT
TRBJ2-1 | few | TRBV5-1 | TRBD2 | CASNPGTSGLSSYNEQFF | TGCGCCAGCAACCCGGGGACTAGCGGACTCAGCTCCTACAATGAGCAGTTCTTC
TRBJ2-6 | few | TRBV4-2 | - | CASSQVTLSGANVLTF | TGTGCCAGCAGCCAAGTAACGTTATCTGGGGCCAACGTCCTGACTTTC
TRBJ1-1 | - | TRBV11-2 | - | CASSSAGVRNYDMNTEAFF | TGTGCCAGCAGCTCAGCAGGGGTGAGGAATTATGACATGAACACTGAAGCTTTCTTT
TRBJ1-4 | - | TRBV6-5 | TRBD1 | CASSYFGQGSEKLFF | TGTGCCAGCAGTTATTTTGGACAGGGGTCTGAAAAACTGTTTTTT
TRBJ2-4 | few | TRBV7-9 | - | CASSYGTGNLKAKNIQYF | TGTGCCAGCAGCTATGGTACCGGGAACTTAAAAGCCAAAAACATTCAGTACTTC
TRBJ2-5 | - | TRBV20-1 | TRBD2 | CSARDRVAGRQETQYF | TGCAGTGCTAGAGATCGAGTAGCGGGGAGGCAAGAGACCCAGTACTTC
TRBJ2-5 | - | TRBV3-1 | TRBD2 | CASSQSGAGTRETQYF | TGTGCCAGCAGCCAGTCGGGGGCAGGGACTAGGGAGACCCAGTACTTC
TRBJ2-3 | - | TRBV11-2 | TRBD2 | CASSYLSGGGDTQYF | TGTGCCAGCAGCTATCTTAGCGGGGGGGGAGATACGCAGTATTTT
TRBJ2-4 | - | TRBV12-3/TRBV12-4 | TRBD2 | CASSSNPGASGGARAKNIQYF | TGTGCCAGCAGTTCCAATCCCGGGGCTAGCGGGGGGGCTAGGGCCAAAAACATTCAGTACTTC
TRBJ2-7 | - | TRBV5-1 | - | CASSLTEFPYEQYF | TGCGCCAGCAGCTTGACGGAGTTTCCTTACGAGCAGTACTTC
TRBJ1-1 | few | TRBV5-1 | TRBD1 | CASSLRTGGNTEAFF | TGCGCCAGCAGCTTGCGGACAGGGGGCAACACTGAAGCTTTCTTT
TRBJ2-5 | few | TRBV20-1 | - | CSASVRGQETQYF | TGCAGTGCTAGTGTCAGGGGCCAAGAGACCCAGTACTTC
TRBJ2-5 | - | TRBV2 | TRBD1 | CASSATGGRKTQYF | TGTGCCAGCAGTGCTACAGGGGGACGTAAGACCCAGTACTTC
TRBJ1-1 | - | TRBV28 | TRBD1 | CASTQGAPRTEAFF | TGTGCCAGCACCCAGGGGGCGCCGAGGACTGAAGCTTTCTTT
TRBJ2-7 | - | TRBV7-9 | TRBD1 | CASSLLPGQGQYEQYF | TGTGCCAGCAGCTTGCTACCGGGACAGGGACAATACGAGCAGTACTTC
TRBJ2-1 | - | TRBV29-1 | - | CSAIMRVATGVNEQFF | TGCAGCGCCATCATGCGGGTGGCGACGGGGGTCAATGAGCAGTTCTTC
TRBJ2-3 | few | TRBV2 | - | CASSEQGSTDTQYF | TGTGCCAGCAGTGAACAGGGGAGCACAGATACGCAGTATTTT
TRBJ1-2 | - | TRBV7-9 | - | CASSRGLQETNYGYTF | TGTGCCAGCAGCAGAGGCCTCCAGGAGACTAACTATGGCTACACCTTC
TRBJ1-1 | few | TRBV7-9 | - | CASSLAMGGTEAFF | TGTGCCAGCAGCTTAGCGATGGGTGGCACTGAAGCTTTCTTT
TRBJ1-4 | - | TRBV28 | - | CASSPRGGLGEKLFF | TGTGCCAGCAGTCCCCGCGGGGGGCTGGGGGAAAAACTGTTTTTT
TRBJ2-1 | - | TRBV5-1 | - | CASSLFRSVYNEQFF | TGCGCCAGCAGCTTGTTTCGGAGTGTATACAATGAGCAGTTCTTC
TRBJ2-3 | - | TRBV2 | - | CASSEFQAVDTQYF | TGTGCCAGCAGTGAATTTCAGGCGGTAGATACGCAGTATTTT
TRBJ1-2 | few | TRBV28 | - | CASSLSTGANYGYTF | TGTGCCAGCAGTCTCTCGACGGGCGCTAACTATGGCTACACCTTC
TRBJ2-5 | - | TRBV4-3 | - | CASSQDRAGTTGTQYF | TGCGCCAGCAGCCAAGATAGGGCCGGGACCACGGGGACCCAGTACTTC
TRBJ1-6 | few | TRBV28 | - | CASSRLKGPSYNSPLHF | TGTGCCAGCAGCCGGCTTAAGGGACCCTCCTATAATTCACCCCTCCACTTT
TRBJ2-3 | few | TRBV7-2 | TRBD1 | CASSPRDRDTQYF | TGTGCCAGCAGCCCCCGGGACAGAGATACGCAGTATTTT
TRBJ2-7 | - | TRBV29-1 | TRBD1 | CSVTGTGAYEQYF | TGCAGCGTTACCGGGACAGGGGCCTACGAGCAGTACTTC
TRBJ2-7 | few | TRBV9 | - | CASSEGSVEYEQYF | TGTGCCAGCAGCGAGGGCTCGGTGGAATACGAGCAGTACTTC
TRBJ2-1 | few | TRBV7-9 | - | CASPPGREDEQFF | TGTGCCAGCCCCCCGGGCCGCGAGGATGAGCAGTTCTTC
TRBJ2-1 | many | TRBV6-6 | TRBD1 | CASSYPGGGTYNEQFF | TGTGCCAGCAGTTACCCAGGGGGCGGAACCTACAATGAGCAGTTCTTC
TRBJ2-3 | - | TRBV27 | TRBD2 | CASSRYLAGVGDTQYF | TGTGCCAGCAGCCGATACCTAGCGGGAGTCGGAGATACGCAGTATTTT
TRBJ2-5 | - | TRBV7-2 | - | CASSLQRGGRETQYF | TGTGCCAGCAGCTTGCAACGAGGGGGAAGAGAAACCCAGTACTTC
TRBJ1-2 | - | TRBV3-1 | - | CASSQDSREGGGYTF | TGTGCCAGCAGCCAAGATAGCAGGGAGGGGGGCGGCTACACCTTC
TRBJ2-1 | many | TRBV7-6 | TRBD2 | CASSLAEYNEQFF | TGTGCCAGCAGCCTAGCGGAGTACAATGAGCAGTTCTTC
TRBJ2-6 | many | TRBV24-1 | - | CATSDSPGESSGANVLTF | TGTGCCACCAGTGATTCCCCAGGGGAAAGCTCTGGGGCCAACGTCCTGACTTTC
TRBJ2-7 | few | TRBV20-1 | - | CSARLSAPTYEQYF | TGCAGTGCTAGATTGTCAGCTCCTACCTACGAGCAGTACTTC
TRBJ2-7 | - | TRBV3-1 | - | CASSPRGRSEQYF | TGTGCCAGCAGCCCTCGGGGACGCTCCGAGCAGTACTTC
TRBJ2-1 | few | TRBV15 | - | CATSRPHGGSSYNEQFF | TGTGCCACCAGCAGGCCCCATGGAGGTAGCTCCTACAATGAGCAGTTCTTC